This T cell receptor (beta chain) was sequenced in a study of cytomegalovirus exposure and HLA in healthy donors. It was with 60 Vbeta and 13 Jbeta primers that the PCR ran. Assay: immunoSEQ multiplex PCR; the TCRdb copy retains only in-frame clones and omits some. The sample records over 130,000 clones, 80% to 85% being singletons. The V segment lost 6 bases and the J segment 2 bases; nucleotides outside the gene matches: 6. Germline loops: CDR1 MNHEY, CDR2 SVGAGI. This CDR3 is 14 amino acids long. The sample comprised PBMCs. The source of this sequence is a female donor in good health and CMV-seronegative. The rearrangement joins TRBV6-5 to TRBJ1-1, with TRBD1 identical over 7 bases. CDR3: CASSEGQLNTEAFF. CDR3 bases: TGTGCCAGCAGCGAGGGACAGCTAAACACTGAAGCTTTCTTT.